This TCR beta chain came from a study of response to subunit inactivated influenza vaccine (dated by TCRdb to 2016 to 2018). Turning to the overall study: To follow how T cells responded to a trivalent subunit inactivated influenza vaccine, the researchers relied on deep quantitative profiling of the T cell receptor repertoire.

Broad study findings and their caveats: According to the authors, only a limited number of new T cells may be recruited by each seasonal influenza vaccination.

The V and J ends are trimmed by 4 bases and 0 bases, leaving 14 bases between them. Spanning cysteine to phenylalanine, the CDR3 consists of 15 amino acids. Only the CDR3 DNA stays, 45 bases, in frame from base 1. The germline V gene provides CDR1 SGHRS and CDR2 YFSETQ. In this sample, this clonotype turned up many times. Its antigen is still unknown. Per-nucleotide qualities are absent, and no much larger clonotype sits a single base away. Library preparation employed RT-PCR. The reads were generated on an Illumina HiSeq 2500. TCRdb cleaned the public reads at Q25 with fastp, built clones with MiXCR and kept in-frame beta chains. Identical CDR3 protein sequences are pooled into one entry, listed with their most common genes and DNA. This sample lists around 650,000 distinct CDR3 sequences; less than 20% were detected once. The top ten clonotypes cover roughly 11% of the sample.

The sample here was PBMCs from blood, taken about 11 days after vaccination. This receptor was obtained from a man in his fifties who received an inactivated influenza vaccine. Donor details come from another sample of the same person, matched by shared clones. The rearrangement combines TRBV5-1 with TRBJ2-7, with a weak D call of TRBD1 (5 bases match). The CDR3 reads as follows: CASSAGPGYSYEQYF. The sequenced DNA: TGCGCCAGCAGCGCCGGTCCAGGGTACTCCTACGAGCAGTACTTC.